This T cell receptor (beta chain) was identified during a study of cytomegalovirus exposure and HLA in healthy donors. Whole-study findings and limits: Sequencing artifact likely explains a cluster of highly shared sequence variants.

As concerns this clone: The target antigen is unknown.

This CDR3 contains 14 residues. Trimming took 4 bases from V and 4 from J; bases not matched to a gene: 6. In germline, CDR1 is SQVTM, CDR2 ANQGSEA. 13 Jbeta primers and 60 Vbeta primers were used for the PCR. The repertoire was sequenced with immunoSEQ multiplex PCR; TCRdb's copy has only in-frame clones and lacks some. The sample records around 100,000 clones, almost 80% being singletons. The sequencing input was PBMCs. The chain is built from TRBV29-1 and TRBJ2-1; 8 bases align to TRBD1. This sequence originates from a man between 50 and 59 years old in good health and CMV-seropositive. The CDR3 sequence: CSVVDRGFYNEQFF. As DNA, the CDR3 is TGCAGCGTTGTAGACAGGGGATTTTACAATGAGCAGTTCTTC.